The clone carrying this T cell receptor (beta chain) was found many times. This sample was taken from a study of blood T cells in healthy people across ages. CDR1 and CDR2 (germline): SQVTM, ANQGSEA. The CDR3 consists of 13 residues. After removal of 6 bases from V and 3 bases from J, the junction contained 8 bases not matched to a gene. Sample-barcoded 5' priming and a J-beta primer mix drove a second PCR of roughly 6 to 12 cycles. Using its own MiXCR run on the 5' RACE reads, TCRdb lists one record per CDR3 protein. Counted here are 1.8 million or so distinct CDR3 sequences, roughly two fifths occurring once; the ten biggest clones make up 23%.

The receptor was derived from a human donor in good health. The V gene is TRBV29-1, the J gene TRBJ2-7; 7 bases fit TRBD1. Source material: blood. Written as DNA, the CDR3 is TGCAGCGTGAGATGGACAGGAAACTACGAGCAGTACTTC. Translation: CSVRWTGNYEQYF.